The TCR beta chain described here comes from a study of radiotherapy plus CTLA-4 blockade in lung cancer. Data came from immunoSEQ multiplex PCR; TCRdb stores just in-frame clones and leaves some out. The sample yields approximately 100,000 clones, about 84% seen once. This clone has a handful of counts. The CDR3 spans 17 residues. Trimming pared 0 bases from V and 2 bases from J, leaving 14 bases between. CDR1 and CDR2 (germline): LNHNV, YYDKDF (reference sequence). This sample comprised peripheral blood, obtained from a patient treated with radiotherapy plus ipilimumab. This receptor was taken from a human donor with non-small cell lung cancer that progressed on radiotherapy plus ipilimumab. Some clones in this sample may be carry-over from other donors' samples. This chain joins TRBV15 and TRBJ1-3; the D is unclear. The CDR3 DNA is TGTGCCACCAGCAGAGATCCGTTTAGCGGGCCTGGAAACACCATATATTTT. Its protein is CATSRDPFSGPGNTIYF.